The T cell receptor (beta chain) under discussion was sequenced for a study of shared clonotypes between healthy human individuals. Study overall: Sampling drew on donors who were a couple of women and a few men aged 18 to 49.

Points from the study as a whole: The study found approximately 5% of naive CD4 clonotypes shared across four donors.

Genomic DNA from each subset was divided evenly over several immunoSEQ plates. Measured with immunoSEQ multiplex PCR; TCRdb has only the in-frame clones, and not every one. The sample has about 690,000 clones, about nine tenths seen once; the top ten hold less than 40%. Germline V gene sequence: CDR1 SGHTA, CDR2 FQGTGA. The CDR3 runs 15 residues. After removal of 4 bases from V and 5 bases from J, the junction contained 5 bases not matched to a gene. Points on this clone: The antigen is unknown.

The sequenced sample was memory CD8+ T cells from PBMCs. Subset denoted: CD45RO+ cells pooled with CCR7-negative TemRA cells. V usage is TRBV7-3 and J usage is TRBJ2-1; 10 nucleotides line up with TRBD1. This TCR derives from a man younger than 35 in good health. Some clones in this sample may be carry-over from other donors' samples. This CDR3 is CASSSRQGANNEQFF. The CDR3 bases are TGTGCCAGCAGCTCGAGACAGGGGGCTAACAATGAGCAGTTCTTC.